This T cell receptor (beta chain) is drawn from a study of blood T cells in healthy people across ages. Of note for this clonotype: Its antigen is currently unknown.

Study observations and caveats: TCR beta diversity per million T cells fell roughly linearly with age.

With a J-beta primer mix and a sample-barcoded 5' primer, a second PCR ran roughly 6 to 12 cycles. A 12-random-nucleotide template-switch adaptor tagged each cDNA molecule. TCRdb re-analysed the 5' RACE reads in MiXCR, keeping a single row per CDR3 protein. Counted here are over 1,300,000 distinct CDR3 sequences, 55% to 75% occurring once; the ten biggest clones make up approximately 7%. The CDR3 contains 15 residues. V was shortened by 1 base and J by 3 bases, with 12 bases between the two germline ends. Germline CDR1 and CDR2: SGHTA and FQGNSA. V gene TRBV7-2 combines with J gene TRBJ1-1; D perhaps matches TRBD1 (5 bases). The sequence was collected from a man between 18 and 29 years old in good health. Material for sequencing was blood. CDR3 sequence reads: CASSLGGSPDTEAFF. CDR3 coding DNA: TGTGCCAGCAGCTTAGGGGGCAGTCCGGACACTGAAGCTTTCTTT.